This T cell receptor (beta chain) comes out of a study of T-cell memory formation after mild COVID-19. The wider study: TCR clusters showed largely donor specificity.

This clonotype was counted a few times. No antigen is known for it. Notes on the study in general: Shrinking CD4+ clones resided mostly in CM and EM, and CD8+ ones in EMRA.

Germline trimming cut 2 bases from V and 4 bases from J; bases unmatched to any gene: 14. Germline CDR1 reads MNHNY; CDR2 reads SVGAGI (reference sequence). The CDR3 covers 18 residues. One entry per CDR3 protein, called by TCRdb with MiXCR from the 5' RACE reads. The sample includes under 300,000 distinct CDR3 sequences, approximately 8.4% of them seen just once. The chain couples TRBV6-6 to TRBJ1-1; 9 bases map to TRBD1. The clonotype originates from a man aged 18 to 30 who had mild COVID-19 (a few samples of this study predate the infection). Cell type and time point are not known. Sequenced sample: PBMCs or a T cell subset sorted from them (not recorded which). CDR3 sequence (DNA): TGTGCCAGCAGTTACCGGGTCCCGGGACAGGGATCGGGCACTGAAGCTTTCTTT. This translates into CASSYRVPGQGSGTEAFF.